This TCR beta chain comes out of a study of blood T cell repertoires in COVID-19. Across the whole study: Some COVID-19 samples were acute and others convalescent; all came from the United States, Italy and Spain. Sample material is recorded as cDNA or gDNA derived from T cells, B-cell-depleted T cells, or PBMCs.

Enrollment of patients from Seattle took place during active infection, with longitudinal follow-up. The data were produced by immunoSEQ multiplex PCR, yet TCRdb's version contains in-frame clones alone and is incomplete. The data contain about 130,000 clones, approximately 90% of them singletons. The CDR3 contains 12 residues. V lost 3 bases and J lost 5, with 6 bases in between. Germline assignment: CDR1 MNHEY and CDR2 SMNVEV (reference sequence). The chain combines TRBV27 with TRBJ2-3; D is undetermined. The specimen sequenced was peripheral blood. The TCR originated in a man aged 55 to 69 with COVID-19, enrolled during active disease. The CDR3 loop reads CASSLGRDTQYF. The CDR3 region has the DNA TGTGCCAGCAGTTTGGGCCGAGATACGCAGTATTTT.